These T cell receptor beta chains were read from a single sample in a study of human T cells and chemical hapten exposure. TCRdb reprocessed the RACE reads via MiXCR and lists one record per CDR3 protein. The top ten clones hold about 3% of a sample with about 120,000 distinct CDR3 sequences, 13% of them seen once. The sample here was whole blood, taken in connection with sensitization to the hapten diphenylcyclopropenone (DPC). These receptors all come from a woman under 30 with alopecia areata. Some clones in this sample may be carry-over from other donors' samples. Both conserved end residues are part of each CDR3. The D gene is left open where the match is weak. Only part of the rows carry a size: once, few, many, or a class if the clone is expanded.

V gene	clone size	D gene	J gene	CDR3 DNA	CDR3 protein
TRBV19	few	.	TRBJ2-2	TGTGCCAGTAGTATGTCGGAGACCGGGGAGCTGTTTTTT	CASSMSETGELFF
TRBV6-1	.	.	TRBJ2-7	TGTGCCAGCAGTGACAGGAGCGGGCAGACCTACGAGCAGTACTTC	CASSDRSGQTYEQYF
TRBV29-1	many	.	TRBJ1-1	TGCAGCGTTGCGACGGCGATGAACACTGAAGCTTTCTTT	CSVATAMNTEAFF
TRBV28	.	TRBD2	TRBJ2-3	TGTGCCAGCAGTCTGACTAGCGGGGGGGGCACAGATACGCAGTATTTT	CASSLTSGGGTDTQYF
TRBV7-9	many	TRBD1	TRBJ2-5	TGTGCCAGCAGCCGGGACAGGCAAGAGACCCAGTACTTC	CASSRDRQETQYF
TRBV29-1	.	TRBD1	TRBJ2-7	TGCAGCGTCGCCCGTGGGACAGGCGTTGACTACGAGCAGTACTTC	CSVARGTGVDYEQYF
TRBV12-3/TRBV12-4	many	.	TRBJ2-2	TGTGCCAGCAGGACACAGGGCTCCAACACCGGGGAGCTGTTTTTT	CASRTQGSNTGELFF
TRBV13	few	TRBD1	TRBJ1-1	TGTGCCAGCAGCTCCACAGGGGGTGGTGACACTGAAGCTTTCTTT	CASSSTGGGDTEAFF
TRBV7-6	.	.	TRBJ1-4	TGTGCCAGCAGCTTAGATGAAAAACTGTTTTTT	CASSLDEKLFF
TRBV7-6	.	TRBD2	TRBJ2-7	TGTGCCAGCAGCTCCTCGCGGGGGGGAGGATACTACGAGCAGTACTTC	CASSSSRGGGYYEQYF
TRBV7-2	.	.	TRBJ1-1	TGTGCCAGCAGCTCGCGACTACCGGGACAAACGAACACTGAAGCTTTCTTT	CASSSRLPGQTNTEAFF
TRBV29-1	many	.	TRBJ1-1	TGCAGCGGGGGCGCCTCGAACACTGAAGCTTTCTTT	CSGGASNTEAFF
TRBV7-8	many	.	TRBJ1-5	TGTGCCAGCAGCTTAGTTTCAGGGAGAGATCAGCCCCAGCATTTT	CASSLVSGRDQPQHF
TRBV6-5	few	TRBD1	TRBJ2-7	TGTGCCAGCAGTTACGTGGGACAGGGATACGAGCAGTACTTC	CASSYVGQGYEQYF
TRBV6-5	few	.	TRBJ2-6	TGTGCCAGCAGTTACCAAGTCTCTGGGGCCAACGTCCTGACTTTC	CASSYQVSGANVLTF
TRBV11-3	few	.	TRBJ2-2	TGTGCCAGCAGCGAGGAGGTGACCGGGGAGCTGTTTTTT	CASSEEVTGELFF
TRBV18	few	.	TRBJ2-4	TGTGCCAGCTCACCTCGAGCCGTAGCCAAAAACATTCAGTACTTC	CASSPRAVAKNIQYF
TRBV5-6	.	.	TRBJ2-7	TGTGCCAGCAGCTGGGAGATGGGGCCCCGATCCTACGAGCAGTACTTC	CASSWEMGPRSYEQYF
TRBV20-1	many	TRBD1	TRBJ1-6	TGCAGTGCTAGTAGGAGGGGGCCTAATTCACCCCTCCACTTT	CSASRRGPNSPLHF
TRBV6-6	many	TRBD1	TRBJ1-4	TGTGCCAGCCTGAGTGGGACAGGGATCGAAAAACTGTTTTTT	CASLSGTGIEKLFF
TRBV19	.	.	TRBJ1-5	TGTGCCAGTAGTATTGGCCCGGGGGGTCAGGGAGCCCAGCATTTT	CASSIGPGGQGAQHF
TRBV11-3	.	TRBD1	TRBJ1-5	TGTGCCAGCAGCGCCCACACGGGGACAGGGTTTCAGCCCCAGCATTTT	CASSAHTGTGFQPQHF
TRBV15	.	.	TRBJ1-5	TGTGCCACCAGCAGAGATTTCGGCAATCAGCCCCAGCATTTT	CATSRDFGNQPQHF
TRBV10-3	many	.	TRBJ1-2	TGTGCCATCAGTGAGGGTCTATCGGACACCTTC	CAISEGLSDTF
TRBV28	few	.	TRBJ1-5	.	CASSFRVGTGIRNQPHF